The clone carrying this T cell receptor (beta chain) was seen repeatedly, ten times or more. What it binds is unknown. This entry is derived from a study of T cells after posttransplantation cyclophosphamide. Some clones are missing from TCRdb's copy, which holds only in-frame ones; the method was immunoSEQ multiplex PCR. The table lists 30,000 to 35,000 clones, no singletons, with 6.7% in the top ten. The CDR3 loop spans 11 amino acids. Trimming took off 7 bases at V and 14 bases at J, with 17 bases between the two ends. Germline lookup yields CDR1 SNHLY and CDR2 FYNNEI. Regarding the study as a whole: Recipient CMV seropositivity and CMV reactivation strongly tracked TRB clonality. Blood and skin or GI T cell repertoires showed limited TRB overlap.

The source of this sequence is a woman between 45 and 60 years old in good health and a related stem cell transplant donor. The source material was PBMCs. The chain is built from TRBV2 and TRBJ1-2; a possible D gene is TRBD1 (6 bases). The DNA for the CDR3 is TGTGCCAGCAATATAAGGACAGTCTTAACCTTC. Translated, it gives CASNIRTVLTF.